The clone carrying this T cell receptor (beta chain) was counted once. Its matching antigen is unknown. At deep level, the assay was performed. Measured with immunoSEQ multiplex PCR; TCRdb has only the in-frame clones, and not every one. Among approximately 400,000 clones listed, approximately 96% were seen once. This record belongs to a study of shared clonotypes between healthy human individuals. Study-level findings and limits: Among a handful of donors, about 5% of naive CD4 clonotypes were found in common. What rarefaction showed was incomplete sorted-subset sequencing despite large depth.

V was cut by 5 bases and J by 8 bases, with 19 bases left in between. This CDR3 is 15 amino acids long. Germline CDR1 is SGHTA and CDR2 is FQGNSA. The source is a man aged 25 to 40 in good health. V and J are TRBV7-2 and TRBJ2-1; D remains unclear. The sequenced sample was memory CD8+ T cells sorted from blood. The subset denotes: CD45RO+ cells pooled with CCR7-negative TemRA cells. DNA of the CDR3: TGTGCCAGCAGCCCCACGCCGTCGATACTGGATGAGCAGTTCTTC. Its protein is CASSPTPSILDEQFF.